This T cell receptor beta chain derives from a study of vaccination and CD4 T cells after COVID-19. Study background: In culture, cells were exposed to overlapping spike peptides from SARS-CoV-2, HCoV-NL63, HCoV-OC43 and HCoV-229E. Cultures designated as controls were supplied with a CEFX pool, an HIV-1 Nef pool, or no peptide.

The germline CDR1 and CDR2 sequences are SGHTA and FQGNSA. Germline trimming cut 4 bases from V and 6 bases from J; bases unmatched to any gene: 8. The CDR3 consists of 15 residues. Noted treatment: roughly nine-day PBMC culture with coronavirus spike peptide pools or control peptides (ViraFEST assay). Cultures used 2.1 million or so PBMCs per well, 9 to 10 IU/ml IL-2 and about 10 ug/ml peptides. The Oncomine TCR Beta short-read assay sequenced DNA from cultured CD4+ T cells. The source of extracted genomic DNA was cultured CD4+ T cells. One entry per CDR3 protein, called by TCRdb with MiXCR from the PCR reads. The table has approximately 10,000 distinct CDR3 sequences, 45% seen once. Only a few counts were recorded for this clonotype. Its antigen is still unknown.

This TCR came from a human donor with COVID-19. The rearrangement uses TRBV7-2 and TRBJ1-5, with TRBD1 matching 8 bases. Sequencing was performed on cultured CD4+ T cells from blood, taken after SARS-CoV-2 vaccination. CDR3 sequence: CASSSQGATGQPQHF. CDR3 coding DNA: TGTGCCAGCAGCTCGCAGGGGGCGACTGGTCAGCCCCAGCATTTT.